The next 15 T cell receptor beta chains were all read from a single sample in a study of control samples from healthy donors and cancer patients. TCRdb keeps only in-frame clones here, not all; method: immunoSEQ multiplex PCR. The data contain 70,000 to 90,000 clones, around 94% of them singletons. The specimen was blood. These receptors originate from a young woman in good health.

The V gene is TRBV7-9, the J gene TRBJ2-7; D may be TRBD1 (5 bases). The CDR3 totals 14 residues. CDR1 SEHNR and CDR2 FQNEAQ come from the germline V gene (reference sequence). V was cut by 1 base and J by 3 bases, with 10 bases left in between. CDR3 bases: TGTGCCAGCAGCTTAGAGGGGTCCGGCTACGAGCAGTACTTC. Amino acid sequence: CASSLEGSGYEQYF.

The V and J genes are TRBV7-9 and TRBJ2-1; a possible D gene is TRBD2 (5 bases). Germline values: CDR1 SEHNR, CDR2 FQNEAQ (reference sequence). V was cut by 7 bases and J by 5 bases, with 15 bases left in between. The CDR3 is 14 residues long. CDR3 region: CASKTGSADNEQFF. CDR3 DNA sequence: TGTGCCAGCAAAACGGGTAGCGCCGACAATGAGCAGTTCTTC.

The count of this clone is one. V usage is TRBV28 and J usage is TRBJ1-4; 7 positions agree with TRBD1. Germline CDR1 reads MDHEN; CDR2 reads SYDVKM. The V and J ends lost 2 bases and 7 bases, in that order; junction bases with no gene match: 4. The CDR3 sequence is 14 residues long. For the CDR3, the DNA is TGTGCCAGCAGTTTAGACAGGGCGGGTGAAAAACTGTTTTTT. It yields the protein CASSLDRAGEKLFF.

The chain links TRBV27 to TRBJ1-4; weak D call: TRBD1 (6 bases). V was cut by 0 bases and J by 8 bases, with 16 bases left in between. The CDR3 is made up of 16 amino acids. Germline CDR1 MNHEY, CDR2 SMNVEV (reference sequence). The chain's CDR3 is CASSLSPRTGREKLFF. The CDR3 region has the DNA TGTGCCAGCAGTTTATCGCCCCGAACAGGGAGGGAAAAACTGTTTTTT.

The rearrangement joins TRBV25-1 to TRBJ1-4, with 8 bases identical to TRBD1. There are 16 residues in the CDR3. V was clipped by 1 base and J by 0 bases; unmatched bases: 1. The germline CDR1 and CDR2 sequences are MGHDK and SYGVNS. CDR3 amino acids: CASSEWGQATNEKLFF. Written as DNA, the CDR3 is TGTGCCAGCAGTGAATGGGGACAGGCAACTAATGAAAAACTGTTTTTT.

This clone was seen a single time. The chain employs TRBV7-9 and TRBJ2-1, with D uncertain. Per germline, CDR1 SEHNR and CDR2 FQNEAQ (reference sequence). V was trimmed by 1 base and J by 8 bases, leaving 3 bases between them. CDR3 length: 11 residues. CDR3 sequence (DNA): TGTGCCAGCAGCTTAGGTGATGAGCAGTTCTTC. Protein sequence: CASSLGDEQFF.

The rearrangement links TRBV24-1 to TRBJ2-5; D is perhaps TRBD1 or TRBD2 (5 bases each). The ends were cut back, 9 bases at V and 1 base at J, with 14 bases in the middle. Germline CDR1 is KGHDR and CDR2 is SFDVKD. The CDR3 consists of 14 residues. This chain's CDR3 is CATGGEGPQETQYF. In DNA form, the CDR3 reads TGTGCCACCGGAGGTGAGGGGCCCCAAGAGACCCAGTACTTC.

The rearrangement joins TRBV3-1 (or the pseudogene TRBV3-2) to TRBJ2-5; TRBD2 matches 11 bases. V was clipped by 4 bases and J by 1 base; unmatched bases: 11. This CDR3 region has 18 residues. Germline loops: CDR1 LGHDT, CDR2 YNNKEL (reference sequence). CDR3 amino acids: CASSPPGLAAYTQETQYF. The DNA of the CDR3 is TGTGCCAGCAGCCCACCGGGACTAGCGGCCTATACCCAAGAGACCCAGTACTTC.

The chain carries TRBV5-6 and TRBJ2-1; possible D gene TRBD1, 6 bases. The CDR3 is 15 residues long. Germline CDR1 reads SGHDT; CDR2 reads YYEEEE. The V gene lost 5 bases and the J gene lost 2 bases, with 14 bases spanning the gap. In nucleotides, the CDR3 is TGTGCCAGCAGGTTTGGACAGTCCCCCTACAATGAGCAGTTCTTC. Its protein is CASRFGQSPYNEQFF.

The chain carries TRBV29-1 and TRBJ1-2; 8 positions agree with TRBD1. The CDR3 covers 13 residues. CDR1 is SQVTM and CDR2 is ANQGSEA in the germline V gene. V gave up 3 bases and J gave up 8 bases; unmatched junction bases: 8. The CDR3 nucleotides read TGCAGCGTTGACGGGCAGGGGGCAGAGGGCTACACCTTC. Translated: CSVDGQGAEGYTF.

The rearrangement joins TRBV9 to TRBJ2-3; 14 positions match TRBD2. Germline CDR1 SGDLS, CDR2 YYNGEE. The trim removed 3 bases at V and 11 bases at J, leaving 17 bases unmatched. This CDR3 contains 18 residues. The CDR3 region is CASSAYRPTSGGARRQYF. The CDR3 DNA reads TGTGCCAGCAGCGCATATCGGCCGACTAGCGGGGGGGCCAGGAGGCAGTATTTT. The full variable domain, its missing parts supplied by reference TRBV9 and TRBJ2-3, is DSGVTQTPKHLITATGQRVTLRCSPRSGDLSVYWYQQSLDQGLQFLIQYYNGEERAKGNILERFSAQQFPDLHSELNLSSLELGDSALYFCASSAYRPTSGGARRQYFGPGTRLTVL.

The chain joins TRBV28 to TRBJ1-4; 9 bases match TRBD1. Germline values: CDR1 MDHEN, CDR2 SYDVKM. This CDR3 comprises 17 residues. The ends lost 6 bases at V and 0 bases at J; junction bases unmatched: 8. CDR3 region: CASRMDRGVATNEKLFF. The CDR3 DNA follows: TGTGCCAGCAGGATGGACAGGGGAGTTGCAACTAATGAAAAACTGTTTTTT.

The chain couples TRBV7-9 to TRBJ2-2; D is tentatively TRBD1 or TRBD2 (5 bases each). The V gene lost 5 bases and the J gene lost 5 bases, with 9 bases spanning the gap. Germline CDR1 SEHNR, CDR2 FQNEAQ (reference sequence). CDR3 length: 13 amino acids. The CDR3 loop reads CASSRDGTGELFF. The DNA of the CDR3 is TGTGCCAGCAGCCGGGACGGGACCGGGGAGCTGTTTTTT.

CDR3 region: CASSYGLSPLHF. CDR3 DNA sequence: TGTGCCAGCAGTTACGGGTTGTCACCCCTCCACTTT. V and J are TRBV6-2 or TRBV6-3 and TRBJ1-6; D ambiguous. CDR3 length equals 12 residues. Deletions cut 2 bases from V and 10 bases from J, with 6 bases between. The V gene's germline CDR1 is MNHEY and CDR2 SVGEGT.

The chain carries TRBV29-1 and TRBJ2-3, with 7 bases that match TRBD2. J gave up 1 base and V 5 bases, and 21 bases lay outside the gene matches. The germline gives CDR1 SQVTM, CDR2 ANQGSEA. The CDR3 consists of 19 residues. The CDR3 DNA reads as TGCAGCGTTCTACAGTACACTAGCGTCGGAGGGTTAGGCACAGATACGCAGTATTTT. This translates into CSVLQYTSVGGLGTDTQYF.